The rows below give T cell receptor beta chains drawn from one sample of a study of cytotoxic CD8 clonotypes in ibrutinib-treated CLL. The assay was immunoSEQ multiplex PCR, and TCRdb's table has in-frame clones only and misses some. The sample gives about 140,000 clones, 80% of which show up once; roughly 7.2% is in the top ten. This material consisted of PBMCs, taken after 36 months of ibrutinib treatment. Every receptor here comes from a human donor with chronic lymphocytic leukemia. The CDR3 runs from the conserved cysteine through the conserved F or W. The D gene is left open where the match is weak. A row's size may be missing; if present it is once, few, many or a size class.

clone_size	j_call	v_call	d_call	cdr3_aa	cdr3_nt
-	TRBJ2-7	TRBV18	-	CASSLPGGEQYF	TGTGCCAGCTCACTTCCCGGAGGGGAGCAGTACTTC
-	TRBJ1-1	TRBV6-5	-	CASKGRRTEAFF	TGTGCCAGCAAAGGGAGAAGGACTGAAGCTTTCTTT
once	TRBJ2-2	TRBV11-2	-	CASIPSANTGELFF	TGTGCCAGCATCCCTAGCGCGAACACCGGGGAGCTGTTTTTT
-	TRBJ1-2	TRBV19	-	CASTSGNYGYTF	TGTGCCAGTACATCAGGGAACTATGGCTACACCTTC
-	TRBJ2-2	TRBV29-1	TRBD2	CSVKKSGRENGELFF	TGCAGCGTTAAAAAAAGCGGGAGAGAGAACGGGGAGCTGTTTTTT
once	TRBJ1-1	TRBV19	TRBD1	CASSLKRQGVTEAFF	TGTGCCAGTAGTCTAAAACGACAGGGGGTCACTGAAGCTTTCTTT
-	TRBJ1-3	TRBV18	-	CASSQSRSSGNTIYF	TGTGCCAGCTCACAGTCACGTTCCTCTGGAAACACCATATATTTT
-	TRBJ1-5	TRBV6-5	TRBD1	CASSRDRGSNQPQHF	TGTGCCAGCAGTCGTGACAGGGGGAGCAATCAGCCCCAGCATTTT
few	TRBJ1-2	TRBV15	TRBD1	CATSSGQGNYGYTF	TGTGCCACCAGCAGCGGACAGGGGAACTATGGCTACACCTTC
once	TRBJ1-1	TRBV13	-	CASSLTANTEAFF	TGTGCCAGCAGCTTAACAGCGAACACTGAAGCTTTCTTT
once	TRBJ2-5	TRBV28	TRBD2	CASSSSGGPQETQYF	TGTGCCAGCAGTAGCAGCGGGGGGCCCCAAGAGACCCAGTACTTC
-	TRBJ2-7	TRBV4-1	-	CASSQTNTFSYEQYF	TGCGCCAGCAGCCAAACCAACACCTTCTCCTACGAGCAGTACTTC
-	TRBJ2-5	TRBV2	-	CASTPGHLPGWETQYF	TGTGCCAGCACCCCGGGACACCTCCCGGGTTGGGAGACCCAGTACTTC
-	TRBJ1-4	TRBV7-8	TRBD1	CASSLTGTGEKLFF	TGTGCCAGCAGCCTGACAGGGACTGGTGAAAAACTGTTTTTT
-	TRBJ1-4	TRBV27	-	CASSATGKRATNEKLFF	TGTGCCAGCAGTGCCACAGGGAAAAGAGCAACTAATGAAAAACTGTTTTTT
-	TRBJ2-2	TRBV7-2	-	CASSSGLGGGELFF	TGTGCCAGCAGCTCGGGTCTGGGTGGCGGGGAGCTGTTTTTT
-	TRBJ1-4	TRBV10-3	-	CATGDTATNEKLFF	TGTGCCACGGGGGACACCGCAACTAATGAAAAACTGTTTTTT
-	TRBJ2-5	TRBV6-5	-	CASSYSQVQETQYF	TGTGCCAGCAGTTACTCCCAGGTCCAAGAGACCCAGTACTTC
-	TRBJ1-2	TRBV2	-	CASTFYQDYYTF	TGTGCCAGCACGTTTTACCAGGACTACTACACCTTC
-	TRBJ1-4	TRBV15	-	CATSREQEEKLFF	TGTGCCACCAGCAGGGAACAGGAGGAAAAACTGTTTTTT
-	TRBJ1-2	TRBV19	-	CASSILGLEGYTF	TGTGCCAGTAGTATACTGGGACTCGAGGGCTACACCTTC
-	TRBJ1-5	TRBV5-6	-	CASSVTGLVNQPQHF	TGTGCCAGCAGCGTCACGGGTCTCGTAAATCAGCCCCAGCATTTT
-	TRBJ2-7	TRBV6-1	TRBD1	CASRTGSGTAYEQYF	TGTGCCAGCAGGACCGGTTCCGGGACAGCCTACGAGCAGTACTTC
-	TRBJ1-5	TRBV27	-	CASSLRGVGQPQHF	TGTGCCAGCAGTTTGCGCGGGGTTGGTCAGCCCCAGCATTTT
-	TRBJ2-7	TRBV28	-	CASSLLVEQYF	TGTGCCAGCAGTTTATTGGTCGAGCAGTACTTC
-	TRBJ1-4	TRBV5-8	-	CASSTYRSPWEKLFF	TGTGCCAGCAGCACTTACAGGAGCCCGTGGGAAAAACTGTTTTTT
few	TRBJ2-1	TRBV27	TRBD2	CASNARTAGTGRGEQFF	TGTGCCAGCAACGCACGCACAGCCGGGACTGGGCGGGGGGAGCAGTTCTTC
-	TRBJ2-7	TRBV27	-	CAASPLVNPYEQYF	TGTGCCGCTTCCCCCTTGGTGAATCCCTACGAGCAGTACTTC
-	TRBJ2-5	TRBV15	-	CATSPRGWETQYF	TGTGCCACCAGCCCAAGGGGGTGGGAGACCCAGTACTTC
-	TRBJ2-7	TRBV7-2	-	CASSLDVTNFSYEQYF	TGTGCCAGCAGCTTAGACGTTACTAATTTTTCCTACGAGCAGTACTTC
-	TRBJ1-4	TRBV13	-	CASSHRTGIGEKLFF	TGTGCCAGCAGCCACCGAACAGGGATCGGCGAAAAACTGTTTTTT
-	TRBJ2-1	TRBV5-5	-	CASIAVGSGDEQFF	TGTGCCAGCATTGCCGTTGGATCCGGCGATGAGCAGTTCTTC
few	TRBJ1-1	TRBV30	-	CAWSVMNTEAFF	TGTGCCTGGAGTGTAATGAACACTGAAGCTTTCTTT